This passage covers 11 T cell receptor beta chains from one sample sequenced in a study of blood T cell repertoires in COVID-19. The repertoire was sequenced with immunoSEQ multiplex PCR; TCRdb's copy has only in-frame clones and lacks some. The repertoire includes 120,000 to 150,000 clones, over 80% of them detected once, and over 9.5% sits in the top ten. Sequenced sample: peripheral blood. Source of these receptors: a man aged 55 to 69 with active or convalescent COVID-19.

The rearrangement uses TRBV5-4 and TRBJ2-1, with TRBD1 matching over 12 bases. Unmatched junction bases numbered 6, after V lost 4 bases and J lost 10 bases. The CDR3 consists of 14 residues. Germline V gene data show CDR1 as SGHNT and CDR2 as YYREEE (reference sequence). The CDR3 DNA follows: TGTGCCAGCAGCGGGGGACAGGGGGCCGGAGAGCAGTTCTTC. Protein product: CASSGGQGAGEQFF.

The rearrangement joins TRBV27 to TRBJ1-6, with TRBD1 identical over 7 bases. The trim removed 8 bases at V and 6 bases at J, leaving 7 bases unmatched. Germline values: CDR1 MNHEY, CDR2 SMNVEV (reference sequence). CDR3 size: 14 residues. CDR3 DNA sequence: TGTGCCAGCCGCCCCACAGGGGTTAATTCACCCCTCCACTTT. Translating it yields CASRPTGVNSPLHF.

The chain links TRBV6-2 or TRBV6-3 to TRBJ1-6; no definite D call. Trimming removed 6 bases at V and 9 bases at J, with 9 bases between. Germline loops: CDR1 MNHEY, CDR2 SVGEGT. The CDR3 is made up of 12 amino acids. In nucleotides, the CDR3 is TGTGCCAGCAGCCCAGACATTTCACCCCTCCACTTT. Its translation is CASSPDISPLHF.

In its sample, this clone was seen once. The chain combines TRBV28 with TRBJ1-5; 8 nucleotides match TRBD1. V was pared by 8 bases and J by 5 bases, with 17 bases of the junction left unmatched. Germline lookup yields CDR1 MDHEN and CDR2 SYDVKM. This CDR3 has 17 residues. The CDR3 loop is CASYNGRGLEYDQPQHF. In nucleotides, the CDR3 is TGTGCCAGCTATAATGGCAGGGGGCTAGAATATGATCAGCCCCAGCATTTT.

The V gene is TRBV7-2, the J gene TRBJ2-1; weak D call: TRBD2 (5 bases). CDR3 length: 14 amino acids. V lost 0 bases to trimming and J lost 13 bases, with 16 bases between them. Germline CDR1 is SGHTA and CDR2 is FQGNSA. The CDR3, as DNA: TGTGCCAGCAGCTTAGCGAGGGCCGCCCAGGTTCAGTTCTTC. Residues: CASSLARAAQVQFF.

The V call is TRBV6-5, the J call TRBJ2-7; D is unclear. The CDR3 length is 14 residues. The germline V and J ends were trimmed by 3 bases and 3 bases, with 12 bases remaining between them. CDR1 and CDR2 from the germline V gene are MNHEY and SVGAGI. CDR3: CASSYGTTDYEQYF. Written as DNA, the CDR3 is TGTGCCAGCAGTTATGGAACGACTGACTACGAGCAGTACTTC.

The chain employs TRBV3-1 (or the pseudogene TRBV3-2) and TRBJ1-3; TRBD1 agrees at 9 bases. CDR3 length: 16 amino acids. Germline CDR1 reads LGHDT; CDR2 reads YNNKEL (reference sequence). V dropped 4 bases and J dropped 2; count of bases not matched to a gene: 6. The CDR3 DNA reads as TGTGCCAGCAGCCCACTCGGGACAGGGCCTGGAAACACCATATATTTT. Translation gives CASSPLGTGPGNTIYF.

The CDR3: CASSQATSGIPYEQYF. The CDR3 DNA reads as TGTGCCAGCAGCCAAGCGACTAGCGGGATACCCTACGAGCAGTACTTC. The rearrangement uses TRBV4-2 and TRBJ2-7, with 11 bases identical to TRBD2. There are 16 residues in the CDR3. The germline CDR1 and CDR2 sequences are LGHNA and YNFKEQ. Germline trimming cut 1 base from V and 2 bases from J; bases unmatched to any gene: 4.

The chain has TRBV10-3 and TRBJ2-2, with 7 bases fitting TRBD2. CDR1 is ENHRY and CDR2 is SYGVKD in the germline V gene. This CDR3 comprises 15 residues. Germline trimming cut 7 bases from V and 1 base from J; bases unmatched to any gene: 6. The CDR3 nucleotides are TGTGCCATCACCGACCTAGCGGAGAACACCGGGGAGCTGTTTTTT. This gives the protein CAITDLAENTGELFF.

The rearrangement joins TRBV19 to TRBJ2-3; 10 bases are shared with TRBD2. The CDR3 runs to 15 residues. The germline V gene has CDR1 LNHDA and CDR2 SQIVND (reference sequence). After removal of 5 bases from V and 1 base from J, the junction contained 3 bases not matched to a gene. The CDR3 region has the DNA TGTGCCAGTAGTGTTCTAGCGGGAGGCACAGATACGCAGTATTTT. It codes for CASSVLAGGTDTQYF.

The genes are TRBV27 and TRBJ2-1, with D possibly matching TRBD2 (6 bases). V was clipped by 3 bases and J by 0 bases, with 12 bases between them. The CDR3 has 16 residues. The germline CDR1 and CDR2 sequences are MNHEY and SMNVEV (reference sequence). This chain's CDR3 is CASSFKLTSSYNEQFF. The DNA for the CDR3 is TGTGCCAGCAGTTTTAAACTGACTAGCTCCTACAATGAGCAGTTCTTC.